A selection of T cell receptor beta chains follows, all from one sample in a study of T cell responses to AZD1222 COVID-19 vaccine. Libraries were prepared by immunoSEQ multiplex PCR; TCRdb keeps only in-frame clonotypes and omits some of them. Of under 70,000 clones listed, 80% to 90% are singletons. The material was peripheral blood, obtained 28 days after the second AZD1222 dose. These receptors all come from an adult who received the AZD1222 COVID-19 vaccine. Each CDR3 is given with its conserved first and last residue. The order of the fields is CDR3 protein, CDR3 DNA, V gene, D gene, J gene, clone size. A D gene is named only where the DNA matches it firmly. Clone size is not always given. Where it is, it says once, few, many or a class for expanded clones.

CDR3: CAWSRLSPGEQYF
DNA: TGTGCCTGGAGTCGTCTCAGTCCGGGCGAGCAGTACTTC
V: TRBV30
D: -
J: TRBJ2-7
size: -

CDR3: CASSIDLGSAEKLFF
DNA: TGTGCCAGTAGTATAGATTTGGGAAGCGCTGAAAAACTGTTTTTT
V: TRBV19
D: -
J: TRBJ1-4
size: -

CDR3: CAWSSKGGYSPLHF
DNA: TGTGCCTGGAGCTCGAAGGGTGGGTATTCACCCCTCCACTTT
V: TRBV30
D: -
J: TRBJ1-6
size: once

CDR3: CASSLEAGFGSYEQYF
DNA: TGTGCCAGCAGCTTGGAGGCGGGGTTTGGTTCCTACGAGCAGTACTTC
V: TRBV5-6
D: -
J: TRBJ2-7
size: -

CDR3: CASSLGGGSGNEQFF
DNA: TGTGCCAGCAGCTTAGGAGGCGGGAGTGGCAATGAGCAGTTCTTC
V: TRBV11-2
D: TRBD2
J: TRBJ2-1
size: -

CDR3: CASSFGEGLYNSPLHF
DNA: TGTGCCAGCAGCTTTGGGGAAGGGCTTTATAATTCACCCCTCCACTTT
V: TRBV3-1/TRBV3-2
D: -
J: TRBJ1-6
size: -

CDR3: CASSPQGRGFGNQPQHF
DNA: TGTGCCAGCAGTCCCCAGGGCAGGGGATTTGGAAATCAGCCCCAGCATTTT
V: TRBV27
D: -
J: TRBJ1-5
size: once

CDR3: CASSVRTSGNTIYF
DNA: TGTGCCAGCAGCGTCCGGACCTCTGGAAACACCATATATTTT
V: TRBV9
D: -
J: TRBJ1-3
size: -

CDR3: CSVAAGGMEQYF
DNA: TGCAGCGTTGCTGCGGGAGGAATGGAGCAGTACTTC
V: TRBV29-1
D: TRBD2
J: TRBJ2-7
size: -

CDR3: CASSFSGTGFFGNQPQHF
DNA: TGTGCCAGCAGCTTTTCAGGGACAGGGTTTTTCGGCAATCAGCCCCAGCATTTT
V: TRBV7-8
D: TRBD1
J: TRBJ1-5
size: -

CDR3: CASSQSTRDRGMNTEAFF
DNA: TGCGCCAGCAGTCAATCGACCCGGGACAGGGGCATGAACACTGAAGCTTTCTTT
V: TRBV23-1
D: TRBD1
J: TRBJ1-1
size: -

CDR3: CASRGSSVAGELFF
DNA: TGTGCCAGTAGGGGATCTAGCGTAGCCGGGGAGCTGTTTTTT
V: TRBV19
D: -
J: TRBJ2-2
size: few

CDR3: CATSDLRQDTGELFF
DNA: TGTGCCACCAGTGATTTGCGGCAGGACACCGGGGAGCTGTTTTTT
V: TRBV24-1
D: -
J: TRBJ2-2
size: -

CDR3: CASSASGYEQYF
DNA: TGTGCCAGTAGCGCTAGCGGCTACGAGCAGTACTTC
V: TRBV19
D: TRBD2
J: TRBJ2-7
size: -

CDR3: CASSSGGANTEAFF
DNA: TGTGCCAGCAGCTCCGGTGGGGCGAACACTGAAGCTTTCTTT
V: TRBV13
D: -
J: TRBJ1-1
size: -

CDR3: CASSPGDGFTNTEAFF
DNA: TGTGCCAGTAGTCCCGGGGACGGCTTCACGAACACTGAAGCTTTCTTT
V: TRBV19
D: -
J: TRBJ1-1
size: -

CDR3: CASSFEGFIYNEQFF
DNA: TGCGCCAGCAGCTTTGAGGGGTTCATCTACAATGAGCAGTTCTTC
V: TRBV5-1
D: -
J: TRBJ2-1
size: -

CDR3: CASSLISGTVYGYTF
DNA: TGTGCCAGCAGCTTGATTTCTGGGACAGTCTATGGCTACACCTTC
V: TRBV5-6
D: TRBD1
J: TRBJ1-2
size: -

CDR3: CASSVGTGGSGEKLFF
DNA: TGTGCCAGCAGTGTGGGGACAGGGGGGTCGGGTGAAAAACTGTTTTTT
V: TRBV6-1
D: TRBD1
J: TRBJ1-4
size: -

CDR3: CATQGPANTEAFF
DNA: TGCGCCACCCAAGGTCCCGCGAACACTGAAGCTTTCTTT
V: TRBV5-1
D: -
J: TRBJ1-1
size: -

CDR3: CASSQIHTGPYEQYF
DNA: TGTGCCAGCAGCCAGATACACACAGGGCCCTACGAGCAGTACTTC
V: TRBV3-1/TRBV3-2
D: -
J: TRBJ2-7
size: -

CDR3: CASSPRTGDGTEAFF
DNA: TGCGCCAGCAGCCCAAGGACAGGGGATGGGACTGAAGCTTTCTTT
V: TRBV5-1
D: TRBD1
J: TRBJ1-1
size: -

CDR3: CASSLGQFYEQYF
DNA: TGTGCCAGCAGCTTGGGTCAGTTCTACGAGCAGTACTTC
V: TRBV5-6
D: -
J: TRBJ2-7
size: -

CDR3: CASSFDRDLSPLHF
DNA: TGTGCCAGCAGCTTCGACAGGGACCTATCACCCCTCCACTTT
V: TRBV5-4
D: TRBD1
J: TRBJ1-6
size: once

CDR3: CASSYSTGLIDYGYTF
DNA: TGTGCCAGCAGTTACTCGACGGGTCTAATCGACTATGGCTACACCTTC
V: TRBV6-5
D: -
J: TRBJ1-2
size: -

CDR3: CASSPGETQYF
DNA: TGTGCCAGCTCACCTGGAGAGACCCAGTACTTC
V: TRBV18
D: -
J: TRBJ2-5
size: -

CDR3: CAWSGSVLHEQYF
DNA: TGTGCCTGGAGCGGTTCGGTTTTGCACGAGCAGTACTTC
V: TRBV30
D: -
J: TRBJ2-7
size: -

CDR3: CASSKVRGLGREQYF
DNA: TGTGCCAGCAGCAAAGTCAGGGGCCTCGGGCGAGAGCAGTACTTC
V: TRBV21-1
D: -
J: TRBJ2-7
size: -

CDR3: CASSVEPRWETQYF
DNA: TGTGCCAGCAGTGTTGAGCCTCGGTGGGAGACCCAGTACTTC
V: TRBV2
D: -
J: TRBJ2-5
size: -

CDR3: CASNRAGKTDTQYF
DNA: TGTGCCAGCAACCGAGCGGGGAAGACAGATACGCAGTATTTT
V: TRBV25-1
D: TRBD2
J: TRBJ2-3
size: -

CDR3: CAISERLSGLAGPNGNEQFF
DNA: TGTGCCATCAGTGAAAGGCTTTCGGGACTAGCGGGTCCTAACGGCAATGAGCAGTTCTTC
V: TRBV10-3
D: TRBD2
J: TRBJ2-1
size: -

CDR3: CARNHSRGEETQYF
DNA: TGTGCCAGGAACCACTCCAGGGGTGAGGAGACCCAGTACTTC
V: TRBV9
D: -
J: TRBJ2-5
size: -

CDR3: CASSYKAASSYEQYF
DNA: TGTGCCAGCAGTTACAAAGCAGCCAGCTCCTACGAGCAGTACTTC
V: TRBV6-5
D: -
J: TRBJ2-7
size: few

CDR3: CASGYSDRSYGYTF
DNA: TGTGCCAGCGGATATAGCGACAGGAGCTATGGCTACACCTTC
V: TRBV27
D: -
J: TRBJ1-2
size: -

CDR3: CASSLTPAAYNSPLHF
DNA: TGTGCCAGCAGCCTCACACCGGCAGCCTATAATTCACCCCTCCACTTT
V: TRBV7-2
D: -
J: TRBJ1-6
size: -

CDR3: CASNKAGGGETQYF
DNA: TGTGCCAGCAACAAAGCGGGAGGCGGGGAGACCCAGTACTTC
V: TRBV9
D: TRBD2
J: TRBJ2-5
size: -

CDR3: CASSYGLEIDTQYF
DNA: TGTGCCAGCAGTTACGGGCTAGAAATAGATACGCAGTATTTT
V: TRBV6-5
D: -
J: TRBJ2-3
size: -

CDR3: CSVRLAGGSDEQYF
DNA: TGCAGCGTTCGACTAGCGGGAGGTAGCGACGAGCAGTACTTC
V: TRBV29-1
D: TRBD2
J: TRBJ2-7
size: -

CDR3: CASSRDAGQGADEQFF
DNA: TGCGCCAGCAGCAGAGATGCGGGACAGGGGGCAGATGAGCAGTTCTTC
V: TRBV5-1
D: TRBD1
J: TRBJ2-1
size: -

CDR3: CAWGQGRTGELFF
DNA: TGTGCCTGGGGACAGGGTAGGACCGGGGAGCTGTTTTTT
V: TRBV30
D: TRBD1
J: TRBJ2-2
size: few

CDR3: CATSETSNEQFF
DNA: TGTGCCACCAGTGAAACTAGCAATGAGCAGTTCTTC
V: TRBV24-1
D: -
J: TRBJ2-1
size: -

CDR3: CASTGTSGSVGELFF
DNA: TGTGCCAGCACCGGGACTAGCGGGAGTGTCGGGGAGCTGTTTTTT
V: TRBV7-2
D: TRBD2
J: TRBJ2-2
size: once

CDR3: CAWSVKLAGGNEQFF
DNA: TGTGCCTGGAGTGTAAAACTAGCGGGAGGTAATGAGCAGTTCTTC
V: TRBV30
D: TRBD2
J: TRBJ2-1
size: -

CDR3: CASSVAGANTGELFF
DNA: TGTGCTAGCAGCGTAGCGGGCGCGAACACCGGGGAGCTGTTTTTT
V: TRBV7-7
D: TRBD2
J: TRBJ2-2
size: -

CDR3: CASSQGLAPSTDTQYF
DNA: TGCGCCAGCAGCCAAGGACTAGCTCCTAGCACAGATACGCAGTATTTT
V: TRBV4-3
D: TRBD2
J: TRBJ2-3
size: -

CDR3: CASSLTVTSYGYTF
DNA: TGTGCCAGCAGCTTAACAGTGACCTCCTATGGCTACACCTTC
V: TRBV11-2
D: -
J: TRBJ1-2
size: -

CDR3: CASSLRRTGGTQYF
DNA: TGTGCCAGCAGCTTACGTAGGACAGGGGGGACCCAGTACTTC
V: TRBV7-8
D: TRBD1
J: TRBJ2-5
size: -

CDR3: CASSVESGSGNTIYF
DNA: TGTGCCAGCAGCGTAGAATCCGGAAGTGGAAACACCATATATTTT
V: TRBV9
D: -
J: TRBJ1-3
size: -

CDR3: CASSFRADTYEQYF
DNA: TGCGCCAGCAGCTTTCGAGCGGATACCTACGAGCAGTACTTC
V: TRBV5-1
D: -
J: TRBJ2-7
size: -

CDR3: CASSPKTGLGNNEQFF
DNA: TGTGCCAGCAGCCCCAAGACAGGGTTGGGGAACAATGAGCAGTTCTTC
V: TRBV5-8
D: TRBD1
J: TRBJ2-1
size: -

CDR3: CASSLTRINQPQHF
DNA: TGTGCCAGTAGTTTGACACGGATCAATCAGCCCCAGCATTTT
V: TRBV19
D: -
J: TRBJ1-5
size: -

CDR3: CASSSPGQGARTEAFF
DNA: TGTGCCAGCAGTTCACCGGGACAGGGGGCGAGGACTGAAGCTTTCTTT
V: TRBV27
D: TRBD1
J: TRBJ1-1
size: -

CDR3: CASSYDGNYGYTF
DNA: TGTGCCAGCAGTTACGACGGTAACTATGGCTACACCTTC
V: TRBV6-5
D: -
J: TRBJ1-2
size: -

CDR3: CASSARVGGDGYTF
DNA: TGTGCCAGCAGCGCCAGGGTTGGGGGAGATGGCTACACCTTC
V: TRBV6-4
D: -
J: TRBJ1-2
size: once

CDR3: CASSPPGQGAFAKNIQYF
DNA: TGTGCCAGCTCACCACCGGGACAGGGGGCCTTCGCCAAAAACATTCAGTACTTC
V: TRBV18
D: TRBD1
J: TRBJ2-4
size: once

CDR3: CASSWDNLNIDEQFF
DNA: TGTGCCAGCAGTTGGGACAACCTGAACATCGATGAGCAGTTCTTC
V: TRBV27
D: -
J: TRBJ2-1
size: -

CDR3: CASSFDRGRQPQHF
DNA: TGTGCCAGCAGCTTCGACAGGGGGCGGCAGCCCCAGCATTTT
V: TRBV7-2
D: TRBD1
J: TRBJ1-5
size: -

CDR3: CASSSRTGVPYEQYF
DNA: TGTGCCAGCAGCTCCCGGACAGGCGTACCTTACGAGCAGTACTTC
V: TRBV11-3
D: TRBD1
J: TRBJ2-7
size: -

CDR3: CASSALTSGRFYTYEQYF
DNA: TGTGCCAGCAGTGCCCTGACTAGCGGGAGGTTCTATACCTACGAGCAGTACTTC
V: TRBV2
D: TRBD2
J: TRBJ2-7
size: -

CDR3: CASSLDGRRSTDTQYF
DNA: TGCGCCAGCAGCTTGGACGGGAGGAGGTCCACAGATACGCAGTATTTT
V: TRBV5-1
D: TRBD2
J: TRBJ2-3
size: -